This TCR beta chain was sequenced in a study of shared clonotypes between healthy human individuals. An even split of each subset's genomic DNA across several immunoSEQ plates was performed. Method: immunoSEQ multiplex PCR; TCRdb's copy keeps in-frame clones and lacks some. The sample holds some 510,000 clones, less than 85% seen once. The junction had 9 bases not matched to a gene; V was cut back by 5 bases and J by 4 bases. Germline assignment: CDR1 SGHNT and CDR2 YENEEA. CDR3 length: 16 amino acids. The chain couples TRBV11-3 to TRBJ2-1, with 9 bases fitting TRBD2. The clonotype was recovered from a woman aged 40 to 50 in good health. Some clones in this sample may be carry-over from other donors' samples. The source material was PBMCs. Written as DNA, the CDR3 is TGTGCCAGCAGCCCCCGTCGGACTAGCGATTACAATGAGCAGTTCTTC. This sequence encodes CASSPRRTSDYNEQFF. The variable domain in full, completed from reference TRBV11-3 and TRBJ2-1, reads EAGVVQSPRYKIIEKKQPVAFWCNPISGHNTLYWYLQNLGQGPELLIRYENEEAVDDSQLPKDRFSAERLKGVDSTLKIQPAELGDSAVYLCASSPRRTSDYNEQFFGPGTRLTVL.